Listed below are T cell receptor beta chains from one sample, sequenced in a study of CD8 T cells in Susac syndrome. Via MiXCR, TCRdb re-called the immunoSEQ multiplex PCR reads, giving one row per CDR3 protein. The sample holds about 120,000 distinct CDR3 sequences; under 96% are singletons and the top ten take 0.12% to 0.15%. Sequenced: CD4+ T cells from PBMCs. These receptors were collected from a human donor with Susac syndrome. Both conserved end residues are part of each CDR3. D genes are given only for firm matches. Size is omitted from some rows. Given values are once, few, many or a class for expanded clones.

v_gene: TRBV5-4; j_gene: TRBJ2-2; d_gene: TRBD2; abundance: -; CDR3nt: TGTGCCAGCAGGGGGACTAGCGCCCCGAACACCGGGGAGCTGTTTTTT; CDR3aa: CASRGTSAPNTGELFF
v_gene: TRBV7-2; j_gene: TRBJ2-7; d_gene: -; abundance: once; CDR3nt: TGTGCCAGCACCGCGGCGGGACAATTAGGCGAGCAGTACTTC; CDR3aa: CASTAAGQLGEQYF
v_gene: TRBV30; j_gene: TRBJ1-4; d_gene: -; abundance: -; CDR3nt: TGTGCCTGGAGTGCCTCCCGGGGGAATGAAAAACTGTTTTTT; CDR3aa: CAWSASRGNEKLFF
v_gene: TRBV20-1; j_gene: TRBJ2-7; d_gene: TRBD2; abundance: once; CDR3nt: TGCAGTGCCCTGAAGCGGGAAAACTCCTACGAGCAGTACTTC; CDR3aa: CSALKRENSYEQYF
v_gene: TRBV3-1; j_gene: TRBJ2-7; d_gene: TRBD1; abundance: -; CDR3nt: TGTGCCAGCAGCCAAGTCCAGGGGGCGAAGCAGTACTTC; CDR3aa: CASSQVQGAKQYF
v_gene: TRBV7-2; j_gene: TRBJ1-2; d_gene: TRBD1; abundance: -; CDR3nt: TGTGCCAGCAGCGGCACACAGGGGGTATCTGGCTACACCTTC; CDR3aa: CASSGTQGVSGYTF
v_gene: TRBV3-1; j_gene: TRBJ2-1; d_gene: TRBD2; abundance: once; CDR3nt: TGTGCCAGCAGCTTCGGACTAGCCAACAATGAGCAGTTCTTC; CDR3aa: CASSFGLANNEQFF
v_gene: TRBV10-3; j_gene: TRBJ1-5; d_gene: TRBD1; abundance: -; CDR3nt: TGTGCCATCAGTAGGGACAGTCCTGATCAGCCCCAGCATTTT; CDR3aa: CAISRDSPDQPQHF
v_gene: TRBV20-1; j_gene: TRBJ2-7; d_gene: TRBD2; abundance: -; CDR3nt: TGCAGTCTCGAGCGGGAGAGACCTCTGGAGCAGTACTTC; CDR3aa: CSLERERPLEQYF
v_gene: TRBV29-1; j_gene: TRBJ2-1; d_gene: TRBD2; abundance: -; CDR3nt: TGCAGCGTTGATCCGGGACTAGCGCTCAATGAGCAGTTCTTC; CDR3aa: CSVDPGLALNEQFF
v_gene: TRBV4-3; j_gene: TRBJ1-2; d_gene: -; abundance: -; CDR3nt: TGCGCCAGCAGCCAAGACGGGGGCGATGGCTACACCTTC; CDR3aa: CASSQDGGDGYTF
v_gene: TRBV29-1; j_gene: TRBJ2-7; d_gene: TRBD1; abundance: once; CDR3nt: TGCAGCGTCGTAAGGACAGGGGTTAGGTACGAGCAGTACTTC; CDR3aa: CSVVRTGVRYEQYF
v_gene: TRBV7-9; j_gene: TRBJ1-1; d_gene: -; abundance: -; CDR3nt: TGTGCCAGCAGCTTAAGGGGGGTCCGCACTGAAGCTTTCTTT; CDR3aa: CASSLRGVRTEAFF
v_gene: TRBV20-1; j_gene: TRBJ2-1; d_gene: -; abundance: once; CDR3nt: TGCAGTGCTGCCGGACGGAGTGGTGAGCAGTTCTTC; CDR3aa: CSAAGRSGEQFF
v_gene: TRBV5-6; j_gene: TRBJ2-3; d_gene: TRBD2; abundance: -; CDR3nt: TGTGCCAGCAGCGCGGGGAGGGTTAGCACAGATACGCAGTATTTT; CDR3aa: CASSAGRVSTDTQYF
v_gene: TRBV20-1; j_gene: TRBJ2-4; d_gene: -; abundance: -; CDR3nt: TGCAGTGCCCCTCTCTCCCAGTTAGCCAAAAACATTCAGTACTTC; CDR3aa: CSAPLSQLAKNIQYF
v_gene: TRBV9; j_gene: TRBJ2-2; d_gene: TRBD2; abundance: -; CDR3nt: TGTGCCAGCAGCCTCTCCGGGACTACCACCGGGGAGCTGTTTTTT; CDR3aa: CASSLSGTTTGELFF
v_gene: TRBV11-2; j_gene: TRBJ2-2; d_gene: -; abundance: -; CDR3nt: TGTGCCAGCAGCTTCTCAGGGTTGTACGGGGAGCTGTTTTTT; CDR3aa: CASSFSGLYGELFF
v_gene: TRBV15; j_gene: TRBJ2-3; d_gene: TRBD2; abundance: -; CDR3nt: TGTGCCACCAGCAGTAAACTAGCGGGAGCGGCAGATACGCAGTATTTT; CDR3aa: CATSSKLAGAADTQYF
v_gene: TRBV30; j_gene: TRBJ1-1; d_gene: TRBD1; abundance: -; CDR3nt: TGTGCCTGGAGGGACAGGGCAGACACTGAAGCTTTCTTT; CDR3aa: CAWRDRADTEAFF
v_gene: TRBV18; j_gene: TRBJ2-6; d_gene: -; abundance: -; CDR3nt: TGTGCCAGCTCACCCGTCGGGAGCCTCTCTGGGGCCAACGTCCTGACTTTC; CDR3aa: CASSPVGSLSGANVLTF
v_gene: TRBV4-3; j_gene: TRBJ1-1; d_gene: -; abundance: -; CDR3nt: TGCGCCAGCAGCCAAGAACACAACACTGAAGCTTTCTTT; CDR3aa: CASSQEHNTEAFF
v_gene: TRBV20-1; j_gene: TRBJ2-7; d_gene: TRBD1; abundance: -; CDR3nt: TGCAGTGCTAACCCCGGGACAGCCTACGAGCAGTACTTC; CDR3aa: CSANPGTAYEQYF
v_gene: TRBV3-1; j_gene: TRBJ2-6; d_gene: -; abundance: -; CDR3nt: TGTGCCAGCAGCCAAGGGGGTTTGGGGTCTGGGGCCAACGTCCTGACTTTC; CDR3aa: CASSQGGLGSGANVLTF
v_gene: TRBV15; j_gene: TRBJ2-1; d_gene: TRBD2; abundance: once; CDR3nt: TGTGCCACCAGCCGCCCGGGACTAGCGGGAGATGAGCAGTTCTTC; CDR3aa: CATSRPGLAGDEQFF
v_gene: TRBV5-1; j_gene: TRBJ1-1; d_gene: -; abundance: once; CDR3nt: TGCGCCAGCAGCTTGTCTGCCCGGCGGGACACTGAAGCTTTCTTT; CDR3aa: CASSLSARRDTEAFF
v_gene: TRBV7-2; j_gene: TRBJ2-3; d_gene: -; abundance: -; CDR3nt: TGTGCCAGCAGCTTTACTCAGCGGCCCACAGATACGCAGTATTTT; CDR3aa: CASSFTQRPTDTQYF
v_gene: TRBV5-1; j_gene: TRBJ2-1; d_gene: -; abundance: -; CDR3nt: TGCGCCAGCAGCTTAGCGGGCCAGTCGTACAATGAGCAGTTCTTC; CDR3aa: CASSLAGQSYNEQFF
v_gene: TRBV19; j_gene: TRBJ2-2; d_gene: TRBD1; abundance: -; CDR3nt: TGTGCCAGTAGTATCCTGGGGACAGGTCGGACCGGGGAGCTGTTTTTT; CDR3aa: CASSILGTGRTGELFF
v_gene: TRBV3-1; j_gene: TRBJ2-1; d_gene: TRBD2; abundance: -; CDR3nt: TGTGCCAGCAGCCAAGGGCTAGCGGGCCCCAATGAGCAGTTCTTC; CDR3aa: CASSQGLAGPNEQFF
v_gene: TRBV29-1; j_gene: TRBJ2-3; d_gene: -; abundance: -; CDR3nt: TGCAGCGTTGAAGGTCATCTTCTCAGCACAGATACGCAGTATTTT; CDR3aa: CSVEGHLLSTDTQYF
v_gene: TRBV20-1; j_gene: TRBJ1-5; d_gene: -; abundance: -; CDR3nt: TGCAGTGCTACAGAAAACAGTGGCAATCAGCCCCAGCATTTT; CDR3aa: CSATENSGNQPQHF
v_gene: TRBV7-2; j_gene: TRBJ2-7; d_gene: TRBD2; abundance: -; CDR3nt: TGTGCCAGCAGCTTAGGACTAGCGGTGATCTCCTACGAGCAGTACTTC; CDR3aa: CASSLGLAVISYEQYF
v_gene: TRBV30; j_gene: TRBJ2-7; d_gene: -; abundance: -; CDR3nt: TGTGCCTGGAGGTACAACTACGAGCAGTACTTC; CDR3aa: CAWRYNYEQYF
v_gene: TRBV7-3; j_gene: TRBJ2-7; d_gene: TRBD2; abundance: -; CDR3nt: TGTGCCAGCAGCTTAGGGACTAGCGGGAGCGAGCAGTACTTC; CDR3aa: CASSLGTSGSEQYF
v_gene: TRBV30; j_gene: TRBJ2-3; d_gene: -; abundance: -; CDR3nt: TGTGCCTGGAGGCCGAGGACGGAAACAGATACGCAGTATTTT; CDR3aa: CAWRPRTETDTQYF
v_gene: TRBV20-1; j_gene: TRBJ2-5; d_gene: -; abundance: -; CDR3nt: TGCAGTGCGTGGAGTCCAGAGACCCAGTACTTC; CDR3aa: CSAWSPETQYF
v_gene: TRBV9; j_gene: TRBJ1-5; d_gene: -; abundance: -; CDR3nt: TGTGCCAGCGGATTTCTTCAGGGGACGAATCAGCCCCAGCATTTT; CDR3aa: CASGFLQGTNQPQHF
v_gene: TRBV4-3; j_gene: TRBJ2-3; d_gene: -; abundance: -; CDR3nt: TGCGCCAGCAGCCAAGATGCCCACGGGTGGCAGAGCACAGATACGCAGTATTTT; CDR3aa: CASSQDAHGWQSTDTQYF
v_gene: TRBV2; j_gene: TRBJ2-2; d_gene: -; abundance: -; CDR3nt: TGTGCCAGCAGTACAGGGTCCAACACCGGGGAGCTGTTTTTT; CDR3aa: CASSTGSNTGELFF
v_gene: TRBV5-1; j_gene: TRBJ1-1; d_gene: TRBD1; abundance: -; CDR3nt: TGCGCCAGCAGCTTGGCCGACAGGGCGGACACTGAAGCTTTCTTT; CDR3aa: CASSLADRADTEAFF
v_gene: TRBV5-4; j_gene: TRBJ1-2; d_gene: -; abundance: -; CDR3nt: TGTGCCAGCAGCTTGGGGGCAGGCTATGGCTACACCTTC; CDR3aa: CASSLGAGYGYTF
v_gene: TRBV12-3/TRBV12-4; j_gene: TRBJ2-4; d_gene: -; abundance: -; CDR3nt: TGTGCCAGCAGTTTCCAGGGAATTATGAACATTCAGTACTTC; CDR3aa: CASSFQGIMNIQYF
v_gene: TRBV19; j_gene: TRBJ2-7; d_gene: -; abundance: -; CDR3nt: TGTGCCAGTAGTATCCGTCGCTCGCCCCCTGAGACTTACGAGCAGTACTTC; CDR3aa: CASSIRRSPPETYEQYF
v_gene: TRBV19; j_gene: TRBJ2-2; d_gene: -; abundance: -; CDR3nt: TGTGCCAGTGGAAGGGGGAGGAGGGCGAACACCGGGGAGCTGTTTTTT; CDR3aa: CASGRGRRANTGELFF
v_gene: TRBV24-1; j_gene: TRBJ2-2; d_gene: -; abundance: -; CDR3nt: TGTGCCACCAGTGATCCGCGCAGGACGAACACCGGGGAGCTGTTTTTT; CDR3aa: CATSDPRRTNTGELFF
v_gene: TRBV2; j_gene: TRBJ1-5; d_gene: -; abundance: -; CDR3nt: TGTGCCTCGCGCAGCACAAATCAGCCCCAGCATTTT; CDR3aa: CASRSTNQPQHF
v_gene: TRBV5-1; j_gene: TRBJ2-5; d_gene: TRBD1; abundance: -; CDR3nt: TGCGCCAGCAGGCCGGGACAGGGTGTGGAGACCCAGTACTTC; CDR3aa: CASRPGQGVETQYF
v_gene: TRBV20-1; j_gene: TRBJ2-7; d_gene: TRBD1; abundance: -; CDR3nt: TGCAGTGCAACCACCCGACAGGGGGTTAGCTACGAGCAGTACTTC; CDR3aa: CSATTRQGVSYEQYF
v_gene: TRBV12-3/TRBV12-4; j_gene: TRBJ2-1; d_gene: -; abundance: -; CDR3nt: TGTGCCAGCAGTTTTTTGGCGAGAACTCACAATGAGCAGTTCTTC; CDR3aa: CASSFLARTHNEQFF
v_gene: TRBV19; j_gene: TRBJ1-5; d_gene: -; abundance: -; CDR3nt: TGTGCCAGTAGTATAGCAGGGCCAAATCAGCCCCAGCATTTT; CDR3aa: CASSIAGPNQPQHF
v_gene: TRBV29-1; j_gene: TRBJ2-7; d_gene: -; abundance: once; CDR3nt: TGCAGCGTTGAAAAACGACTCACAGGGGAGCAGTACTTC; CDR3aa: CSVEKRLTGEQYF
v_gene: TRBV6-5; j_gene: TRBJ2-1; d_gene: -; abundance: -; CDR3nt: TGTGCCAGCAGTTCCATACCCTGGACAGCCGCCGGGACTCAGCAGTTCTTC; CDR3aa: CASSSIPWTAAGTQQFF
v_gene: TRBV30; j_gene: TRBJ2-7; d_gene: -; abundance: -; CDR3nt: TGTGCCTGGAGTGTTAGCTACGAGCAGTACTTC; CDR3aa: CAWSVSYEQYF
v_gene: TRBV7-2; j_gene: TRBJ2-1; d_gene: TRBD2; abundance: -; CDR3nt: TGTGCCAGCAGCCGAAAACTAGCGGGAGAGTACAATGAGCAGTTCTTC; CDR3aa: CASSRKLAGEYNEQFF
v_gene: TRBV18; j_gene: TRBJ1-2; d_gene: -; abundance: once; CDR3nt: TGTGCCAGCTCACCCCAGGGGTCTCTTGGCTACACCTTC; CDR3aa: CASSPQGSLGYTF
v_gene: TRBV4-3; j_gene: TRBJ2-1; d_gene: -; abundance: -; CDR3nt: TGCGCCAGCAGCCTCGAATTGTCTCTGTGGAGCTCCTACAATGAGCAGTTCTTC; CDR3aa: CASSLELSLWSSYNEQFF